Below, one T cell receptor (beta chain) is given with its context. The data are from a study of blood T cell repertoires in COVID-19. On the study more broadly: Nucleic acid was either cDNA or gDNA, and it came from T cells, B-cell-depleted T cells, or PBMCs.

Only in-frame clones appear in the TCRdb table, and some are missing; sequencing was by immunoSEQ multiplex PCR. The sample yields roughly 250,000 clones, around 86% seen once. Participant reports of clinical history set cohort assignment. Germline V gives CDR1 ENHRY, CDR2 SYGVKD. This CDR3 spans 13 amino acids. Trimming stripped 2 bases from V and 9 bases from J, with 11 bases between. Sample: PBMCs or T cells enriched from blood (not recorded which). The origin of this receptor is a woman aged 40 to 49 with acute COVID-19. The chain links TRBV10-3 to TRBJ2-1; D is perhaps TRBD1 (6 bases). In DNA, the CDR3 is TGTGCCATCAGTGAGGACTACAGGGCTGAGCAGTTCTTC. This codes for CAISEDYRAEQFF.